This T cell receptor (beta chain) was profiled in a study of blood T cell repertoires in COVID-19. Study context: COVID-19 samples, acute and convalescent, were from the United States, Italy and Spain.

TCRdb's copy holds only in-frame clones and misses some; the assay was immunoSEQ multiplex PCR. The table includes roughly 300,000 clones, about 85% detected once. The CDR3 has 15 amino acids. V was pared by 0 bases and J by 0 bases, with 8 bases between. Germline assignment: CDR1 SGDLS and CDR2 YYNGEE. The sequence derives from a woman in her twenties or thirties who had recovered from COVID-19. What was sequenced was PBMCs or T cells enriched from blood (not recorded which). The V gene is TRBV9, the J gene TRBJ2-3, with D possibly matching TRBD1 (6 bases). The CDR3 is CASSVEGESTDTQYF. The CDR3 DNA follows: TGTGCCAGCAGCGTAGAGGGGGAAAGCACAGATACGCAGTATTTT.